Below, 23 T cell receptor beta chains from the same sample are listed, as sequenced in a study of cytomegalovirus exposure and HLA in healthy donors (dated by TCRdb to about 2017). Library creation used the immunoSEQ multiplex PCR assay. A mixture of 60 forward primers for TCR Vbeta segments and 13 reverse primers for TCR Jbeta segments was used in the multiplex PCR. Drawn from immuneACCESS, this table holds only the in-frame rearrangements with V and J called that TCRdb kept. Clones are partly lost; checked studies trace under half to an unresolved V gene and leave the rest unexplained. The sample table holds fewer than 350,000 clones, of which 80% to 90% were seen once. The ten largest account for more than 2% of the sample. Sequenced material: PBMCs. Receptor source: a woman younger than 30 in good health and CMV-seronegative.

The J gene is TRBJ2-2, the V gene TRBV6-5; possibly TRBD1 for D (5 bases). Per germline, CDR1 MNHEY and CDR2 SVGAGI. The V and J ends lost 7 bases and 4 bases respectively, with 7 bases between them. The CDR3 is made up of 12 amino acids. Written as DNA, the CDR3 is TGTGCCAGCATGGGGCGCACCGGGGAGCTGTTTTTT. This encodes CASMGRTGELFF.

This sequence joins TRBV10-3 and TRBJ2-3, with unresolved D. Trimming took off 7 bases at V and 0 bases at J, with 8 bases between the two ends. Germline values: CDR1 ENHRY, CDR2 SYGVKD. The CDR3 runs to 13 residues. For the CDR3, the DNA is TGTGCCATCACCCCGACTAGCACAGATACGCAGTATTTT. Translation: CAITPTSTDTQYF.

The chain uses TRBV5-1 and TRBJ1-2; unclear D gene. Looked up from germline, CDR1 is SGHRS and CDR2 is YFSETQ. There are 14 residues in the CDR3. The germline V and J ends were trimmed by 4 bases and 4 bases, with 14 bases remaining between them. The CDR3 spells CASSAGTSGYGYTF. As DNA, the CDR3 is TGCGCCAGCAGCGCGGGAACCTCGGGCTATGGCTACACCTTC.

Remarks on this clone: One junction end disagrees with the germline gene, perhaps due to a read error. The CDR3, as DNA: TGTTCCAGCATCTCTCGTGGCTCATACACTGAAGCTTTCTTT. This encodes CSSISRGSYTEAFF. This chain connects TRBV7-9 to TRBJ1-1; D is undetermined. This CDR3 has 14 amino acids. From germline, CDR1 is SEHNR and CDR2 FQNEAQ (reference sequence).

The CDR3 here is CASSPAGASNEKLFF. The CDR3 nucleotides are TGTGCCAGCAGCCCGGCGGGGGCCAGTAATGAAAAACTGTTTTTT. J is TRBJ1-4 and V is TRBV5-4; weak D call: TRBD1 (6 bases). Deletions cut 4 bases from V and 4 bases from J, with 14 bases between. Looked up from germline, CDR1 is SGHNT and CDR2 is YYREEE (reference sequence). This CDR3 has 15 amino acids.

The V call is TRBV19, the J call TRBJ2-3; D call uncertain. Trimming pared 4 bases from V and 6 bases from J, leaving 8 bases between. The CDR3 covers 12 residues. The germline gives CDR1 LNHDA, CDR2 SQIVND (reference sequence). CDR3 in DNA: TGTGCCAGTAGTACCCCCCTGGATACGCAGTATTTT. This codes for CASSTPLDTQYF.

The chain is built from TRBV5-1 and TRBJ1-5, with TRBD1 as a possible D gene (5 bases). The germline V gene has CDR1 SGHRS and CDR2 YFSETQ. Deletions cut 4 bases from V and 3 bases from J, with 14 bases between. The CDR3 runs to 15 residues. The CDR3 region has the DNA TGCGCCAGCAGCCGGGGAGGGACGGACAATCAGCCCCAGCATTTT. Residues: CASSRGGTDNQPQHF.

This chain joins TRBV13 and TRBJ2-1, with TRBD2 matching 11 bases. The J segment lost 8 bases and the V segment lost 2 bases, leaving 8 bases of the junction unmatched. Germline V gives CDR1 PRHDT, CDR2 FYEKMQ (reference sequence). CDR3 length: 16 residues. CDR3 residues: CASSLFPSGGRDEQFF. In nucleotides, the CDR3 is TGTGCCAGCAGCTTATTCCCTAGCGGGGGGCGGGATGAGCAGTTCTTC.

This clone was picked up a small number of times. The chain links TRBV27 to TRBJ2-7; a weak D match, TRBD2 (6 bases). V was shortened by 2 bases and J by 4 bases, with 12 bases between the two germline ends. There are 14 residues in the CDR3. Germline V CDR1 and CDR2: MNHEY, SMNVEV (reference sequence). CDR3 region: CASSLTAGLYEQYF. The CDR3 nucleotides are TGTGCCAGCAGTTTAACAGCGGGTCTTTACGAGCAGTACTTC.

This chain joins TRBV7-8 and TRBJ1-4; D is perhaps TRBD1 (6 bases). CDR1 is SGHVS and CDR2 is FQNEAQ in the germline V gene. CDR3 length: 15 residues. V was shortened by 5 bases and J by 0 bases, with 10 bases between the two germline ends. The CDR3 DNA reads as TGTGCCAGCAGCGGCAGGGGTTCAACTAATGAAAAACTGTTTTTT. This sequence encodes CASSGRGSTNEKLFF.

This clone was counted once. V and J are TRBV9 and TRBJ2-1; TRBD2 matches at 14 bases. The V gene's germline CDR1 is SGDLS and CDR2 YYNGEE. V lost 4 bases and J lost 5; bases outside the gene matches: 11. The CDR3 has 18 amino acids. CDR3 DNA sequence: TGTGCCAGCAGCTCCAGAGTCGGGACTAGCGGGGGCAACAATGAGCAGTTCTTC. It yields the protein CASSSRVGTSGGNNEQFF.

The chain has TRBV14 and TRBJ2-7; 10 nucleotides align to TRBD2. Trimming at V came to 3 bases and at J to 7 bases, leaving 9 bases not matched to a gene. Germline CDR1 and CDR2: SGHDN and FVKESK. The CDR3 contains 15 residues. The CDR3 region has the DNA TGTGCCAGCAGCCAGAGGGCTAGCGGGGGCGGGGAGCAGTACTTC. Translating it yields CASSQRASGGGEQYF.

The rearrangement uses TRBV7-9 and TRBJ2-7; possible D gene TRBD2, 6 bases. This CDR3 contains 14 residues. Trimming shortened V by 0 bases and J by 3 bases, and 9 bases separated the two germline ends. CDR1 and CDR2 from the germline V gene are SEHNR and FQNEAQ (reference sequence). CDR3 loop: CASSLALGGYEQYF. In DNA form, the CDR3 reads TGTGCCAGCAGCTTAGCGCTGGGGGGCTACGAGCAGTACTTC.

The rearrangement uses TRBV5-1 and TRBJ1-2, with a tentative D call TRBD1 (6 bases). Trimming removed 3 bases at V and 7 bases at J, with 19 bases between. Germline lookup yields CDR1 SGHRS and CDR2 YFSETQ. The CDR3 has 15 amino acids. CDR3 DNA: TGCGCCAGCAGCTCTCTAGCGGCAGGGGAACGTGGCTACACCTTC. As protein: CASSSLAAGERGYTF.

CDR3 coding DNA: TGTGCCAGCAGCTTCGTTGTCGGTGGTTCCGGGGCCAACGTCCTGACTTTC. Translated, it gives CASSFVVGGSGANVLTF. The chain couples TRBV5-6 to TRBJ2-6, with D unclear. Germline V gene data show CDR1 as SGHDT and CDR2 as YYEEEE. Trimming removed 2 bases at V and 4 bases at J, with 16 bases between. CDR3 size: 17 residues.

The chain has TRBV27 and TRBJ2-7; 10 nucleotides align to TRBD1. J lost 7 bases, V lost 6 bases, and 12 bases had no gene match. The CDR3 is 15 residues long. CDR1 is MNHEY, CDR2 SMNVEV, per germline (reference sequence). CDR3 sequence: CASRAFGDRGAEQYF. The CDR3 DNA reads TGTGCCAGCAGGGCCTTTGGGGACAGGGGTGCGGAGCAGTACTTC.

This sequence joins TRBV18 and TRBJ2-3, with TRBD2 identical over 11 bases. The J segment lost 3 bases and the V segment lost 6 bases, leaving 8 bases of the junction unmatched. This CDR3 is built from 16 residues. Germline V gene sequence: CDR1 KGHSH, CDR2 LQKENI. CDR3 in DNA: TGTGCCAGCTCCTATATAGCGGGGGGGCCAACAGATACGCAGTATTTT. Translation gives CASSYIAGGPTDTQYF. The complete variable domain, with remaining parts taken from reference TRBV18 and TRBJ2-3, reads NAGVMQNPRHLVRRRGQEARLRCSPMKGHSHVYWYRQLPEEGLKFMVYLQKENIIDESGMPKERFSAEFPKEGPSILRIQQVVRGDSAAYFCASSYIAGGPTDTQYFGPGTRLTVL.

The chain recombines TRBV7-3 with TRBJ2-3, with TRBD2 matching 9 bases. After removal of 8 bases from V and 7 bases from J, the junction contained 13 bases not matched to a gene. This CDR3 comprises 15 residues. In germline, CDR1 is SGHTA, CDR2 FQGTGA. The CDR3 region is CASSQAGGRVNTQYF. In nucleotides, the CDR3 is TGTGCCAGCTCCCAGGCGGGGGGGCGGGTAAATACGCAGTATTTT. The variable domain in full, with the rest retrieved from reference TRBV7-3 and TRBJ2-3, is GAGVSQTPSNKVTEKGKYVELRCDPISGHTALYWYRQSLGQGPEFLIYFQGTGAADDSGLPNDRFFAVRPEGSVSTLKIQRTERGDSAVYLCASSQAGGRVNTQYFGPGTRLTVL.

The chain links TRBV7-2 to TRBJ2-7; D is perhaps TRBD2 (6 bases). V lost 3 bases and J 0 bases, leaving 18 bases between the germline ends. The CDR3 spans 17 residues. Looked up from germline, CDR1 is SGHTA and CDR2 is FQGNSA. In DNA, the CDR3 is TGTGCCAGCAGCTTGGGGTGGGGGACTCAATTCTCCTACGAGCAGTACTTC. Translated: CASSLGWGTQFSYEQYF. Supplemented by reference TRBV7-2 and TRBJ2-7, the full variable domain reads GAGVSQSPSNKVTEKGKDVELRCDPISGHTALYWYRQSLGQGLEFLIYFQGNSAPDKSGLPSDRFSAERTGGSVSTLTIQRTQQEDSAVYLCASSLGWGTQFSYEQYFGPGTRLTVT.

The CDR3 region has the DNA TGTGCCAGCAGCTTAGCGGTCGTCGGGGTAACATCGTTCTTC. It translates to CASSLAVVGVTSFF. The chain has TRBV7-9 and TRBJ2-1; tentative D call: TRBD2 (5 bases). CDR1 SEHNR and CDR2 FQNEAQ come from the germline V gene (reference sequence). The CDR3 runs 14 residues. V dropped 0 bases and J dropped 15 bases, with 18 bases sitting between them.

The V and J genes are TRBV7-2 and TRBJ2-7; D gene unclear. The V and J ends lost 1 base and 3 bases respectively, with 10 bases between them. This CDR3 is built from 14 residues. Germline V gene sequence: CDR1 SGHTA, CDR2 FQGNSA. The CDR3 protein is CASSLGASLYEQYF. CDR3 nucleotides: TGTGCCAGCAGCTTAGGGGCATCCCTCTACGAGCAGTACTTC.

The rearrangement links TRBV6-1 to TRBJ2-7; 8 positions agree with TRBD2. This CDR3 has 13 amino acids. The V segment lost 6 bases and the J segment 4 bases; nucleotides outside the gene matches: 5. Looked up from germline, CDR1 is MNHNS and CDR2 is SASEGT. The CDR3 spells CASRGGGRYEQYF. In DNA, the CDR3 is TGTGCCAGCAGGGGCGGGGGGAGGTACGAGCAGTACTTC.

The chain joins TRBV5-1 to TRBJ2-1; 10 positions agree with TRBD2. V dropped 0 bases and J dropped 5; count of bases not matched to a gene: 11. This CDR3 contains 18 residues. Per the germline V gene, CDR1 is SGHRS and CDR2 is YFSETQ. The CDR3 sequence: CASSLAFGRTSGNNEQFF. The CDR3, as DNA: TGCGCCAGCAGCTTGGCCTTTGGGAGGACTAGCGGAAACAATGAGCAGTTCTTC.